This TCR beta chain was obtained from a study of cytomegalovirus exposure and HLA in healthy donors. Study information: An earlier analysis identified 117 million unique TCR beta sequences in some 170 million T cells. In terms of ancestry, the Caucasian-associated cluster contained more than 65% of the 350 to 450 genotyped donors.

Study-level results: Of the V segments, some could not be distinguished, including TRBV6-2 and TRBV6-3, and were excluded. DRB1 showed the most TCR associations and HLA-C the fewest in a later analysis, as rates varied by HLA locus.

A remark on this clone: Its antigen is still unknown.

CDR3 length equals 15 residues. From germline, CDR1 is SEHNR and CDR2 FQNEAQ (reference sequence). V was pared by 5 bases and J by 1 base, with 2 bases of the junction left unmatched. The study ran its PCR with 60 Vbeta and 13 Jbeta primers. Sequenced by immunoSEQ multiplex PCR; TCRdb stores in-frame clones only, minus some. Among fewer than 150,000 clones listed, over 60% were seen once. The chain is built from TRBV7-9 and TRBJ2-1; 10 bases match TRBD1. Sequencing input: PBMCs. The origin of this receptor is a middle-aged woman in good health and CMV-seropositive. CDR3 bases: TGTGCCAGCAGCGCGGGACAGGGGTCCTACAATGAGCAGTTCTTC. This encodes CASSAGQGSYNEQFF.